These 29 T cell receptor beta chains were all obtained from the same sample, sequenced in a study of blood T cell repertoires in COVID-19. Method: immunoSEQ multiplex PCR; TCRdb's copy keeps in-frame clones and lacks some. Of some 150,000 clones in the sample, approximately 85% were seen once. The sample consisted of peripheral blood. These receptors all come from a man in his 60s with COVID-19, enrolled during active disease.

This chain uses TRBV23-1 with TRBJ1-2; TRBD1 matches 7 bases. Being an ORF, TRBV23-1 has a function that is uncertain. This CDR3 is built from 15 residues. Trimming removed 3 bases from V and 5 bases from J; junction bases left unmatched: 9. The CDR3 spells CASSHTLGTAYGYTF. In DNA, the CDR3 is TGCGCCAGCAGTCATACGCTCGGGACAGCTTATGGCTACACCTTC.

V usage is TRBV6-5 and J usage is TRBJ2-5; TRBD1 aligns across 9 bases. Germline assignment: CDR1 MNHEY and CDR2 SVGAGI. V trimming: 4 bases; J trimming: 1 base; junction bases outside the gene matches: 4. The CDR3 consists of 15 residues. The chain's CDR3 is CASSLLGQGQETQYF. The DNA for the CDR3 is TGTGCCAGCAGTTTATTGGGACAGGGCCAAGAGACCCAGTACTTC.

The chain is built from TRBV5-8 and TRBJ1-2; the match to TRBD1 covers 9 bases. Trimming cost V 5 bases and J 3 bases; bases outside gene matches: 8. The germline CDR1 and CDR2 sequences are SGHTS and YDEGEE. This CDR3 has 15 amino acids. The CDR3 protein is CASSLSGQGYYGYTF. DNA for the CDR3: TGTGCCAGCAGTCTGTCAGGACAGGGGTACTATGGCTACACCTTC.

The chain carries TRBV6-2 or TRBV6-3 and TRBJ2-1; TRBD1 matches at 8 bases. The CDR3 consists of 16 residues. V dropped 5 bases and J dropped 7; count of bases not matched to a gene: 13. From germline, CDR1 is MNHEY and CDR2 SVGEGT. The CDR3 region is CASSVRQGSGRNEQFF. CDR3 nucleotide sequence: TGTGCCAGCAGTGTAAGACAGGGGTCCGGTAGAAATGAGCAGTTCTTC.

In nucleotides, the CDR3 is TGTGCCAGCAGTGAACATGTGGCCCGTGGCAATCAGCCCCAGCATTTT. It translates to CASSEHVARGNQPQHF. The chain carries TRBV6-1 and TRBJ1-5; D is ambiguous. V was shortened by 2 bases and J by 2 bases, with 13 bases between the two germline ends. The germline V gene encodes CDR1 MNHNS and CDR2 SASEGT. The CDR3 covers 16 residues.

V is TRBV19 and J is TRBJ1-2; D is ambiguous. This CDR3 region has 15 residues. V was cut by 4 bases and J by 4 bases, with 16 bases left in between. The germline CDR1 and CDR2 sequences are LNHDA and SQIVND (reference sequence). The chain's CDR3 is CASSTTRGGGYGYTF. Here the CDR3 DNA reads TGTGCCAGTAGTACCACCCGCGGAGGCGGCTATGGCTACACCTTC.

With respect to this clone: This specimen includes other DNA sequences encoding the same CDR3. The chain employs TRBV18 and TRBJ1-5; D may be TRBD1 (5 bases). Trimming stripped 3 bases from V and 5 bases from J, with 8 bases between. Per germline, CDR1 KGHSH and CDR2 LQKENI. The CDR3 is 13 residues long. Written as DNA, the CDR3 is TGTGCCAGCTCACCTGACAGAGATCAGCCCCAGCATTTT. Protein product: CASSPDRDQPQHF.

The chain is built from TRBV3-1 (or the pseudogene TRBV3-2) and TRBJ1-2; D unclear. This CDR3 contains 13 residues. V lost 2 bases, J lost 7 bases, and 11 bases lay in between. The V gene's germline CDR1 is LGHDT and CDR2 YNNKEL (reference sequence). Written as DNA, the CDR3 is TGTGCCAGCAGCCAATCCGGAGTGATTGGCTACACCTTC. Its protein is CASSQSGVIGYTF.

V gene TRBV6-1 combines with J gene TRBJ2-3; 10 bases match TRBD1. The CDR3 runs to 16 residues. Germline V CDR1 and CDR2: MNHNS, SASEGT. Trimming took 2 bases from V and 1 from J; bases not matched to a gene: 3. The CDR3 loop is CASSELGTGGTDTQYF. DNA of the CDR3: TGTGCCAGCAGTGAACTAGGGACAGGGGGCACAGATACGCAGTATTTT.

The rearrangement uses TRBV27 and TRBJ2-1; D gene unclear. Germline-derived CDR1 and CDR2 are MNHEY and SMNVEV (reference sequence). V lost 4 bases and J 8 bases, leaving 15 bases between the germline ends. The CDR3 is 14 residues long. The CDR3 bases are TGTGCCAGCAGTTCCCAGGTCAGTGGCGATGAGCAGTTCTTC. It specifies CASSSQVSGDEQFF.

The chain recombines TRBV14 with TRBJ1-6, with a possible D match to TRBD1 (6 bases). CDR1 and CDR2 (germline): SGHDN, FVKESK. Trimming cost V 1 base and J 7 bases, with 11 bases left between them. The CDR3 covers 15 residues. CDR3 in amino acids: CASSQGQGRNSPLHF. CDR3 in DNA: TGTGCCAGCAGCCAAGGGCAGGGGCGGAATTCACCCCTCCACTTT.

The chain combines TRBV7-2 with TRBJ2-2, with TRBD2 matching over 8 bases. CDR3 length equals 16 residues. Germline values: CDR1 SGHTA, CDR2 FQGNSA. The ends lost 5 bases at V and 4 bases at J; junction bases unmatched: 9. CDR3: CASSPYLGTSTGELFF. The CDR3, as DNA: TGTGCCAGCAGCCCTTACCTCGGGACTAGCACCGGGGAGCTGTTTTTT.

The CDR3 region has the DNA TGTGCCAGCAGCTTAGATATACGGAGCTCCTATAATTCACCCCTCCACTTT. Protein: CASSLDIRSSYNSPLHF. This chain uses TRBV7-4 with TRBJ1-6, with D unresolved. CDR3 size: 17 residues. The V end was cut by 1 base, the J end by 0 bases, with 10 bases between. The V gene's germline CDR1 is SGHVT and CDR2 SQSDAQ.

V and J are TRBV7-9 and TRBJ2-1; 9 nucleotides match TRBD2. The CDR3 spans 20 residues. Germline CDR1 reads SEHNR; CDR2 reads FQNEAQ (reference sequence). J gave up 1 base and V 7 bases, and 20 bases lay outside the gene matches. CDR3 bases: TGTGCCAGCACCCCGGAGCGACAGAGCGGACTAGCGAGGTCCTACAATGAGCAGTTCTTC. Its protein product is CASTPERQSGLARSYNEQFF.

The rearrangement links TRBV12-3 or TRBV12-4 to TRBJ1-2, with 7 bases matching TRBD1. The CDR3 extends over 13 amino acids. Germline trimming cut 5 bases from V and 5 bases from J; bases unmatched to any gene: 5. The CDR3 sequence is CASSATGVYGYTF. CDR3 DNA sequence: TGTGCCAGCAGTGCTACAGGGGTATATGGCTACACCTTC.

The chain is built from TRBV14 and TRBJ1-1; weak D call: TRBD1 (6 bases). CDR1 and CDR2 (germline): SGHDN, FVKESK. Trimming removed 4 bases from V and 7 bases from J, with 13 bases in between. The CDR3 sequence is 13 residues long. The CDR3 protein is CASSLSLDSEAFF. Here the CDR3 DNA reads TGTGCCAGCAGCCTAAGTTTGGACAGTGAAGCTTTCTTT.

V gene TRBV6-5 combines with J gene TRBJ2-3, with TRBD1 matching over 7 bases. CDR3 length: 13 amino acids. V gave up 6 bases and J gave up 3 bases; unmatched junction bases: 3. CDR1 is MNHEY, CDR2 SVGAGI, per germline. CDR3 nucleotide sequence: TGTGCCAGCAGGGAGACAGGGACAGATACGCAGTATTTT. Translated, it gives CASRETGTDTQYF.

The rearrangement links TRBV7-3 to TRBJ2-1; a weak D match, TRBD2 (5 bases). Between the trimmed V and J ends, which lost 6 bases and 8 bases, there was a span of 20 bases. Germline lookup yields CDR1 SGHTA and CDR2 FQGTGA. This CDR3 has 15 residues. The CDR3 here is CASSPARSGVDEQFF. The CDR3 coding sequence is TGTGCCAGCAGTCCAGCGCGTTCCGGGGTCGATGAGCAGTTCTTC.

The chain has TRBV29-1 and TRBJ2-5; TRBD1 matches 9 bases. Germline CDR1 is SQVTM and CDR2 is ANQGSEA. Trimming took 8 bases from V and 5 from J; bases not matched to a gene: 9. This CDR3 spans 13 amino acids. The CDR3 DNA is TGCAGCTCTAATACAGGGGGCCTGGAGACCCAGTACTTC. Translation: CSSNTGGLETQYF.

The V and J genes are TRBV7-9 and TRBJ1-5; the match to TRBD1 covers 8 bases. CDR1 SEHNR and CDR2 FQNEAQ come from the germline V gene (reference sequence). J lost 1 base, V lost 2 bases, and 7 bases had no gene match. This CDR3 has 17 residues. Here the CDR3 DNA reads TGTGCCAGCAGCTTATGGACAGGGTCGGTGAGCAATCAGCCCCAGCATTTT. Its translation: CASSLWTGSVSNQPQHF.

The V call is TRBV5-6, the J call TRBJ1-2; 9 bases align to TRBD1. Germline trimming cut 5 bases from V and 5 bases from J; bases unmatched to any gene: 7. CDR3 size: 14 residues. CDR1 is SGHDT, CDR2 YYEEEE, per germline. The CDR3 region has the DNA TGTGCCAGCAGTTCGGACAGGGGAGGGTATGGCTACACCTTC. Amino acids: CASSSDRGGYGYTF.

The table lists this clone with a few counts. In DNA, the CDR3 is TGTGCCAGTAGGCTGACAGGGACGAGCAATCAGCCCCAGCATTTT. It encodes CASRLTGTSNQPQHF. V usage is TRBV19 and J usage is TRBJ1-5; 7 bases line up with TRBD1. The germline CDR1 and CDR2 sequences are LNHDA and SQIVND (reference sequence). After removal of 6 bases from V and 1 base from J, the junction contained 6 bases not matched to a gene. The CDR3 runs 15 residues.

The chain couples TRBV7-9 to TRBJ1-3, with TRBD1 matching 7 bases. The CDR3 spans 13 residues. Germline CDR1 is SEHNR and CDR2 is FQNEAQ (reference sequence). V gave up 5 bases and J gave up 4 bases; unmatched junction bases: 2. The CDR3, as DNA: TGTGCCAGCAGCCCAGGGGGGGGAAACACCATATATTTT. Translated, it gives CASSPGGGNTIYF. Full variable domain (missing parts from reference TRBV7-9 and TRBJ1-3): DTGVSQNPRHKITKRGQNVTFRCDPISEHNRLYWYRQTLGQGPEFLTYFQNEAQLEKSRLLSDRFSAERPKGSFSTLEIQRTEQGDSAMYLCASSPGGGNTIYFGEGSWLTVV.

This clone occurred a few times. The rearrangement links TRBV7-2 to TRBJ1-2; 7 bases are a match to TRBD1. Germline V gene lookup returns CDR1 SGHTA and CDR2 FQGNSA. V lost 4 bases and J lost 0; bases outside the gene matches: 8. The length of the CDR3 is 16 residues. CDR3 in DNA: TGTGCCAGCAGCTCCGGACAGGCCACAACTAACTATGGCTACACCTTC. Its translation is CASSSGQATTNYGYTF.

V gene TRBV28 combines with J gene TRBJ1-4; unclear D gene. Trimming stripped 2 bases from V and 0 bases from J, with 10 bases between. Germline V gene sequence: CDR1 MDHEN, CDR2 SYDVKM. This CDR3 spans 16 amino acids. In DNA form, the CDR3 reads TGTGCCAGCAGTTTAATAACAGCTGCAACTAATGAAAAACTGTTTTTT. It is translated as CASSLITAATNEKLFF.

The V and J genes are TRBV28 and TRBJ1-2; the match to TRBD1 covers 9 bases. Per the germline V gene, CDR1 is MDHEN and CDR2 is SYDVKM. Germline trimming cut 6 bases from V and 5 bases from J; bases unmatched to any gene: 7. CDR3 length: 14 residues. Here the CDR3 DNA reads TGTGCCAGCAGATACAGGGGGCGATGGTATGGCTACACCTTC. Encoded protein: CASRYRGRWYGYTF.

The chain combines TRBV3-1 (or the pseudogene TRBV3-2) with TRBJ2-7; 8 nucleotides agree with TRBD1. CDR3 size: 14 residues. Germline assignment: CDR1 LGHDT and CDR2 YNNKEL (reference sequence). The V segment lost 1 base and the J segment 7 bases; nucleotides outside the gene matches: 6. As DNA, the CDR3 is TGTGCCAGCAGCCAAGCAGGGGGCCGGGGTGAGCAGTACTTC. Its protein is CASSQAGGRGEQYF.

The rearrangement joins TRBV4-3 to TRBJ2-7; TRBD2 matches at 11 bases. This CDR3 comprises 16 residues. After removal of 5 bases from V and 2 bases from J, the junction contained 8 bases not matched to a gene. The germline gives CDR1 LGHNA, CDR2 YSLEER. The CDR3 coding sequence is TGCGCCAGCAGCACAGTGACTAGCGGGATTACCTACGAGCAGTACTTC. Its protein is CASSTVTSGITYEQYF.

The chain links TRBV6-4 to TRBJ1-5; a weak D match, TRBD1 (6 bases). In germline, CDR1 is MRHNA, CDR2 SNTAGT. This CDR3 has 14 residues. V shed 4 bases and J shed 6 bases, with 13 bases lying between them. The CDR3 DNA is TGTGCCAGCAGTGGTACCCCAGGGGTTCAGCCCCAGCATTTT. Translation: CASSGTPGVQPQHF.